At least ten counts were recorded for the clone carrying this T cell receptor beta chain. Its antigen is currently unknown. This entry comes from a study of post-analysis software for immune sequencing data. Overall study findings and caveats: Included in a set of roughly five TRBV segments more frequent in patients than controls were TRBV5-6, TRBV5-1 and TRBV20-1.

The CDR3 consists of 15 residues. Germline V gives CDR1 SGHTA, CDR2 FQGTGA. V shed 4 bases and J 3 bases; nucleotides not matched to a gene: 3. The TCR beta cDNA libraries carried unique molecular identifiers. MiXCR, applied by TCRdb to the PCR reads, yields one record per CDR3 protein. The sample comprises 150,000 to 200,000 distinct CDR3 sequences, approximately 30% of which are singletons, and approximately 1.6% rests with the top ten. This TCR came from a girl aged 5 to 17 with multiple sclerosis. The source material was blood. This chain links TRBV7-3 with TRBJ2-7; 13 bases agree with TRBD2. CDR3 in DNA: TGTGCCAGCAGCTCCTGGACTAGCGGGAGCTACGAGCAGTACTTC. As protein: CASSSWTSGSYEQYF.